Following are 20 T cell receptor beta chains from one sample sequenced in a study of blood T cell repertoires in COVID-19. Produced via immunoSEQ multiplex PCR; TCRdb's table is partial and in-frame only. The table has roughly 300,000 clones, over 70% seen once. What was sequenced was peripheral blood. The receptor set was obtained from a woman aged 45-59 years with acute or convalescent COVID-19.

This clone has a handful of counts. The CDR3 region is CASSLVWVAQNEQFF. CDR3 DNA sequence: TGTGCCAGCAGCTTAGTATGGGTGGCACAGAATGAGCAGTTCTTC. The chain couples TRBV7-2 to TRBJ2-1; D not certain. V was clipped by 1 base and J by 7 bases, with 14 bases between them. Germline assignment: CDR1 SGHTA and CDR2 FQGNSA. This CDR3 is 15 amino acids long.

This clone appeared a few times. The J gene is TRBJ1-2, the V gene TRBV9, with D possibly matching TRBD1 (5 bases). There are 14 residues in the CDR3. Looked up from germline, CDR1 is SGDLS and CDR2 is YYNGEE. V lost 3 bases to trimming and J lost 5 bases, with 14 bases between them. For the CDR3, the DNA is TGTGCCAGCAGCGCGGTCTCGCAGGGTTATGGCTACACCTTC. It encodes CASSAVSQGYGYTF.

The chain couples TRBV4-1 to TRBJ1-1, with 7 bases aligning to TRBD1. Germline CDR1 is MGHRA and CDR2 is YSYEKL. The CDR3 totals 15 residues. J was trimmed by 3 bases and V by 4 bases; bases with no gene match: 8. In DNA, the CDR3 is TGCGCCAGCAGCCCTTTGACAGGGACCCACACTGAAGCTTTCTTT. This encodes CASSPLTGTHTEAFF.

CDR3 nucleotides: TGCAGCGCTCAGGACAGGTTCTCCTACGAGCAGTACTTC. It is translated as CSAQDRFSYEQYF. This sequence joins TRBV29-1 and TRBJ2-7; TRBD1 agrees at 7 bases. Germline lookup yields CDR1 SQVTM and CDR2 ANQGSEA. The CDR3 extends over 13 amino acids. J lost 0 bases, V lost 7 bases, and 6 bases had no gene match.

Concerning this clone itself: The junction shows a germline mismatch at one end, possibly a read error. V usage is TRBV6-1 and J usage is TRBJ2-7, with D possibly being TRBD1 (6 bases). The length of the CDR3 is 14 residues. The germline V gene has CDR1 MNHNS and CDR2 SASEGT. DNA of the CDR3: TGTGCCAGCAGGGAAGACAGGTCATCCTACGAGCAGTACTTC. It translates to CASREDRSSYEQYF.

The DNA for the CDR3 is TGTGCCAGCAGCTTGGGACCGGGACAGGGAAACATTCAGTACTTC. Translating gives CASSLGPGQGNIQYF. This chain uses TRBV5-4 with TRBJ2-4; 9 positions match TRBD1. The ends lost 0 bases at V and 6 bases at J; junction bases unmatched: 4. CDR1 is SGHNT, CDR2 YYREEE, per germline (reference sequence). The CDR3 is 15 residues long. The variable domain in full, completed from reference TRBV5-4 and TRBJ2-4, reads ETGVTQSPTHLIKTRGQQVTLRCSSQSGHNTVSWYQQALGQGPQFIFQYYREEENGRGNFPPRFSGLQFPNYSSELNVNALELDDSALYLCASSLGPGQGNIQYFGAGTRLSVL.

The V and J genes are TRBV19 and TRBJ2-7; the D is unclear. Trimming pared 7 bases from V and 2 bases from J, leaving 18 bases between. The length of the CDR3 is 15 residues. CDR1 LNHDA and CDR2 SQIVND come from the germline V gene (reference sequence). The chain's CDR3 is CASIPRGDETYEQYV. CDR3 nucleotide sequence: TGTGCCAGTATCCCTCGCGGCGACGAAACCTACGAGCAGTACGTC.

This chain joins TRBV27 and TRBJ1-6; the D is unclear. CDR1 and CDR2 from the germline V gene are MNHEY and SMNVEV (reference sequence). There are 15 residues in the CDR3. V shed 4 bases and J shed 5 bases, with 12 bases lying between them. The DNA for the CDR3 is TGTGCCAGCAGTTCCCTCTTGCCGGATAATTCACCCCTCCACTTT. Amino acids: CASSSLLPDNSPLHF.

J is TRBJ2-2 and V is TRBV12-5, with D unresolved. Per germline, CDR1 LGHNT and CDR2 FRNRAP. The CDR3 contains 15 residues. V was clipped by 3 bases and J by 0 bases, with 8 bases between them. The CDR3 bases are TGTGCTAGTGGTTTTCTCTCGGCGAACACCGGGGAGCTGTTTTTT. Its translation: CASGFLSANTGELFF.

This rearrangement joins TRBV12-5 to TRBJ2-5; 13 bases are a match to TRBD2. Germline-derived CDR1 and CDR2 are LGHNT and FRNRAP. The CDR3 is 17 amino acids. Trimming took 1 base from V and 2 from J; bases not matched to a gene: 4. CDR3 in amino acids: CASGLATSGGAQETQYF. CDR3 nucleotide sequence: TGTGCTAGTGGTTTGGCAACTAGCGGGGGGGCACAAGAGACCCAGTACTTC.

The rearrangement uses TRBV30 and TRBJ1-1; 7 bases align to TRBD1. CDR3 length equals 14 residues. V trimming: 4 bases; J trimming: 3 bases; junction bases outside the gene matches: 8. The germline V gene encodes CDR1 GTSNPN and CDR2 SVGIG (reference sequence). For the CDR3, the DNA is TGTGCCTGGACTTACAGGGGCGTTCACACTGAAGCTTTCTTT. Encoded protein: CAWTYRGVHTEAFF.

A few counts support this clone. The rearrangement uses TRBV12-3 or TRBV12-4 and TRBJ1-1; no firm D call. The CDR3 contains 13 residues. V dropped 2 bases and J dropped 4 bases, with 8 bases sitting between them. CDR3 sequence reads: CASSLIEVTEAFF. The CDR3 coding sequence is TGTGCCAGCAGTTTAATCGAGGTCACTGAAGCTTTCTTT.

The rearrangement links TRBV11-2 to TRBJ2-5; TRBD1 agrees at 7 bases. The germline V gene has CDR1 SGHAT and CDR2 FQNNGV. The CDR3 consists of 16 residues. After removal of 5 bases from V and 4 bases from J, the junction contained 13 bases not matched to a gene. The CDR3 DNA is TGTGCCAGCAGCCCCCGAATAGGGCAGGGGGTAGAGACCCAGTACTTC. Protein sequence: CASSPRIGQGVETQYF.

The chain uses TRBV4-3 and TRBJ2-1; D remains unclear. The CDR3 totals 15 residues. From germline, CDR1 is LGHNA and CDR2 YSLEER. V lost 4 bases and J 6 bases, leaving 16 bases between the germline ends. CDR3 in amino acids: CASSPESRNGNEQFF. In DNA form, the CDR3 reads TGCGCCAGCAGCCCCGAATCTAGGAATGGCAATGAGCAGTTCTTC.

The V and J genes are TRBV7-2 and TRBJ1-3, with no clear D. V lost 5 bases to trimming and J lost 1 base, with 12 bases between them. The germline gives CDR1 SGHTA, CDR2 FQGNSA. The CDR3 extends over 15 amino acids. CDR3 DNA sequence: TGTGCCAGCAGCCCCCTTCCAGGATCTGGAAACACCATATATTTT. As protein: CASSPLPGSGNTIYF.

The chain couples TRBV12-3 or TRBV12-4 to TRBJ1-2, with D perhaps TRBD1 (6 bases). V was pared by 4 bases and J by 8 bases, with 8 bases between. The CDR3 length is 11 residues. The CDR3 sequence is CASSYRVGYTF. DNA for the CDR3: TGTGCCAGCAGTTACAGGGTAGGCTACACCTTC.

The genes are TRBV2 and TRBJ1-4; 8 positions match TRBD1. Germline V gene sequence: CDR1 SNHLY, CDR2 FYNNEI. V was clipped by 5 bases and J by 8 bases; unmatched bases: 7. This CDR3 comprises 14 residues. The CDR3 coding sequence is TGTGCCAGCAGTACCGGGACAGGCGAGGAAAAACTGTTTTTT. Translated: CASSTGTGEEKLFF.

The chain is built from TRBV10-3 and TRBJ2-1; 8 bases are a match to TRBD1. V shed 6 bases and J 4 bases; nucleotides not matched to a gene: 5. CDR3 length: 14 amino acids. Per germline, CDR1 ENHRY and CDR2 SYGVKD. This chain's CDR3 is CAIRKGQVYNEQFF. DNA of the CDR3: TGTGCCATCAGGAAGGGACAGGTTTACAATGAGCAGTTCTTC.

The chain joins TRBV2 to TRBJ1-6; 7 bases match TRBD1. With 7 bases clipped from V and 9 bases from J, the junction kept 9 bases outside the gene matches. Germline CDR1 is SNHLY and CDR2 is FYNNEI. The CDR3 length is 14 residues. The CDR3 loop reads CASTADRESSPLHF. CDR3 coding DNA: TGTGCCAGCACCGCCGACAGGGAGAGTTCACCCCTCCACTTT.

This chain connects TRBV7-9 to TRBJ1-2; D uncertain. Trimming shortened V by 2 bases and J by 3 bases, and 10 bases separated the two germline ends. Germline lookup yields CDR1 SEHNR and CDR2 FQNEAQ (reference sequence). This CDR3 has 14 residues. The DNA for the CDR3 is TGTGCCAGCAGCTTAAATCGTAAGCACTATGGCTACACCTTC. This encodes CASSLNRKHYGYTF.